This record looks at one TCR beta chain sequence and its context. This entry comes from a study of blood T cell repertoires in COVID-19. Study-level background: The study drew acute and convalescent COVID-19 samples from the United States, Italy and Spain. From T cells, B-cell-depleted T cells, or PBMCs came the material, which was cDNA or gDNA.

Germline V gene lookup returns CDR1 MNHEY and CDR2 SVGAGI. The V and J ends lost 4 bases and 3 bases respectively, with 15 bases between them. CDR3 length: 16 residues. In the authors' workflow: Quantification of nucleated cells was approximated via reference gene primer amplification. Using immunoSEQ multiplex PCR, the repertoire was profiled, and TCRdb retains in-frame clones only, with some absent. V and J calls plus clone size are reproduced from that table; the DNA served to infer D and trimming. The sample carries roughly 120,000 clones, 90% to 95% recorded once. While infection was still active, Seattle patients were enrolled and then followed longitudinally.

The TCR was taken from a man in his forties or fifties with COVID-19, enrolled during active disease. J is TRBJ2-2 and V is TRBV6-5, with D possibly being TRBD2 (6 bases). The material sequenced was peripheral blood. CDR3 loop: CASSSRSGSYTGELFF. For the CDR3, the DNA is TGTGCCAGCAGTTCTCGGTCCGGGAGCTACACCGGGGAGCTGTTTTTT.